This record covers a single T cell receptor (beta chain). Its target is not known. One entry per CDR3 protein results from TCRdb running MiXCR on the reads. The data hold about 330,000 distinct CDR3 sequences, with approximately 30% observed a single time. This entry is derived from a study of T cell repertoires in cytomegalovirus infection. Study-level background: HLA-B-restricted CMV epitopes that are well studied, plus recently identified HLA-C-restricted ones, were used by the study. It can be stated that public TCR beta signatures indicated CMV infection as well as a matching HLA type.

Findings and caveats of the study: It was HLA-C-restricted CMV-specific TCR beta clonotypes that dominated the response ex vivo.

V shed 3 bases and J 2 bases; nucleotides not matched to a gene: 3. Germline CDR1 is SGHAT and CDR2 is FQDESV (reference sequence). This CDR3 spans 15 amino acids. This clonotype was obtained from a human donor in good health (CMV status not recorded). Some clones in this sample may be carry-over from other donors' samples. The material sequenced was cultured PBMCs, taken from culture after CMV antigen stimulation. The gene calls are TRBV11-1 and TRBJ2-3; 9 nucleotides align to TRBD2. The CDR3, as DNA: TGTGCCAGCAGCTTTCTAGCGGGACCCACAGATACGCAGTATTTT. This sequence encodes CASSFLAGPTDTQYF.